A selection of T cell receptor beta chains follows, all from one sample in a study of Graves' ophthalmopathy and Graves' hyperthyroidism. One entry per CDR3 protein, called by TCRdb with MiXCR from the multiplex PCR reads. The sample has hundreds of thousands of distinct CDR3 sequences, around 50% seen once; the top ten hold approximately 51%. Sequencing used peripheral blood. The receptors shown here come from an adult man with Graves' ophthalmopathy. CDR3s include the opening cysteine and the closing phenylalanine or tryptophan. The order of the fields is V gene, J gene, clone size, D gene, CDR3 DNA, CDR3 protein. A D gene is named only where the DNA matches it firmly. Expanded clones are given a class, and other clones once, few, many or no size at all.

V gene: TRBV15
J gene: TRBJ2-6
clone size: few
D gene: TRBD1
CDR3 DNA: TGTGCCACCAGCAGTACGACAGGGTACGCGTACGGGGCCAACGTCCTGACTTTC
CDR3 protein: CATSSTTGYAYGANVLTF

V gene: TRBV15
J gene: TRBJ1-1
clone size: few
D gene: .
CDR3 DNA: TGTGCCACCAGCAGAGATGGGGCAAACGCTGAAGCTTTCTTT
CDR3 protein: CATSRDGANAEAFF

V gene: TRBV7-2
J gene: TRBJ2-3
clone size: .
D gene: TRBD2
CDR3 DNA: TGTGCCAGCAGCTTAGCGAGGCGGGGGGGAACAGATACGCAGTATTTT
CDR3 protein: CASSLARRGGTDTQYF

V gene: TRBV19
J gene: TRBJ1-1
clone size: .
D gene: .
CDR3 DNA: TGTGCCAGTAGTATAGACAGCCCGGCGGGGATGAACACTGAAGCTTTCTTT
CDR3 protein: CASSIDSPAGMNTEAFF

V gene: TRBV20-1
J gene: TRBJ1-4
clone size: .
D gene: TRBD1
CDR3 DNA: TGCAGTGCTAGGCCCGGACAGGGTAGCGGAAAACTGTTTTTT
CDR3 protein: CSARPGQGSGKLFF

V gene: TRBV7-9
J gene: TRBJ1-4
clone size: few
D gene: .
CDR3 DNA: TGTGCCAGCAGCTTGGGAGGAGTTAATGAAAAACTGTTTTTT
CDR3 protein: CASSLGGVNEKLFF

V gene: TRBV20-1
J gene: TRBJ1-5
clone size: .
D gene: .
CDR3 DNA: TGCAGTGCCGGGGGCGGGCCCCAGCATTTT
CDR3 protein: CSAGGGPQHF

V gene: TRBV29-1
J gene: TRBJ2-6
clone size: many
D gene: .
CDR3 DNA: TGCAGCGCATCCGTGCAGGACTCCACAGGTGGGGCCAACGTCCTGACTTTC
CDR3 protein: CSASVQDSTGGANVLTF

V gene: TRBV19
J gene: TRBJ1-2
clone size: .
D gene: .
CDR3 DNA: TGTGCCAGTAGTATGATCGGAGAAGAGGGGTCCTATGGCTACACCTTC
CDR3 protein: CASSMIGEEGSYGYTF

V gene: TRBV5-1
J gene: TRBJ1-1
clone size: .
D gene: TRBD1
CDR3 DNA: TGCGCCAGCAGCCGTAATGGACAGGGTGAAGAAGCTTTCTTT
CDR3 protein: CASSRNGQGEEAFF

V gene: TRBV28
J gene: TRBJ1-1
clone size: .
D gene: .
CDR3 DNA: TGTGCCAGCAGTTTTCTGGGGCAAGCTTTCTTT
CDR3 protein: CASSFLGQAFF

V gene: TRBV6-2/TRBV6-3
J gene: TRBJ2-5
clone size: .
D gene: .
CDR3 DNA: TGTGCCAGCAGTTGGGGGTATGAGACCCAGTACTTC
CDR3 protein: CASSWGYETQYF

V gene: TRBV9
J gene: TRBJ2-7
clone size: .
D gene: .
CDR3 DNA: TGTGCCAGCAGCACCCGTTGGGCGAACTACGAGCAGTACTTC
CDR3 protein: CASSTRWANYEQYF

V gene: TRBV10-3
J gene: TRBJ1-6
clone size: .
D gene: TRBD1
CDR3 DNA: TGTGCCATCAGTGACAGTCGATTTGGACAGGGGGTCGCCTATAATTCACCCCTCCACTTT
CDR3 protein: CAISDSRFGQGVAYNSPLHF

V gene: TRBV10-3
J gene: TRBJ2-7
clone size: few
D gene: TRBD1
CDR3 DNA: TGTGCCATCAGTGGGGGACAGGGCCCCTACGAGCAGTACTTC
CDR3 protein: CAISGGQGPYEQYF

V gene: TRBV29-1
J gene: TRBJ2-7
clone size: .
D gene: TRBD1
CDR3 DNA: TGCAGCGTAGAACCCGGGACAGGGGACTACGAGCAGTACTTC
CDR3 protein: CSVEPGTGDYEQYF

V gene: TRBV19
J gene: TRBJ2-3
clone size: few
D gene: TRBD1
CDR3 DNA: TGTGCCAGTAGTGGACAGGGTTCGGATACGCAGTATTTT
CDR3 protein: CASSGQGSDTQYF

V gene: TRBV10-3
J gene: TRBJ2-6
clone size: many
D gene: .
CDR3 DNA: TGTGCCACCCAAGACCACTCTGGGGCCAACGTCCTGACTTTC
CDR3 protein: CATQDHSGANVLTF

V gene: TRBV2
J gene: TRBJ1-4
clone size: .
D gene: TRBD1
CDR3 DNA: TGTGCCAGCAGCCATCAGGGGGCCACTAATGAAAAACTGTTTTTT
CDR3 protein: CASSHQGATNEKLFF

V gene: TRBV7-2
J gene: TRBJ1-2
clone size: few
D gene: .
CDR3 DNA: TGTGCCAGCAGCTTAGCCTCATCGGGTAACTATGGCTACACCTTC
CDR3 protein: CASSLASSGNYGYTF

V gene: TRBV7-3
J gene: TRBJ1-1
clone size: few
D gene: .
CDR3 DNA: TGTGCCAGCAGCGGCCGAGACAGTGAAGCTTTCTTT
CDR3 protein: CASSGRDSEAFF

V gene: TRBV4-3
J gene: TRBJ1-4
clone size: few
D gene: .
CDR3 DNA: TGCGCCAGCAGCTTAGGTCAGGGGCAGGAAAAACTGTTTTTT
CDR3 protein: CASSLGQGQEKLFF

V gene: TRBV2
J gene: TRBJ1-6
clone size: .
D gene: .
CDR3 DNA: TGTGCCACATGGGGGGGGAGCTCCTATAATTCACCCCTCCACTTT
CDR3 protein: CATWGGSSYNSPLHF

V gene: TRBV5-1
J gene: TRBJ1-1
clone size: .
D gene: .
CDR3 DNA: TGCGCCAGCAGCATAGGACAGAAGAACACTGAAGCTTTCTTT
CDR3 protein: CASSIGQKNTEAFF

V gene: TRBV20-1
J gene: TRBJ1-4
clone size: few
D gene: TRBD1
CDR3 DNA: TGCAGTGCTAGACCCGGGACAGGGAATGAAAAACTGTTTTTT
CDR3 protein: CSARPGTGNEKLFF

V gene: TRBV7-9
J gene: TRBJ2-2
clone size: few
D gene: TRBD1
CDR3 DNA: TGTGCCAGCAGCCTAGACGGGACAGGGTACACCGGGGAGCTGTTTTTT
CDR3 protein: CASSLDGTGYTGELFF

V gene: TRBV7-2
J gene: TRBJ1-1
clone size: .
D gene: TRBD1
CDR3 DNA: TGTGCCAGCAGCCGTTCCACAGGGGCCACTGAAGCTTTCTTT
CDR3 protein: CASSRSTGATEAFF

V gene: TRBV5-1
J gene: TRBJ2-7
clone size: .
D gene: TRBD2
CDR3 DNA: TGCGCCAGCAGCCTGGGACTAGCGGGGGCTTGGTCCTACGAGCAGTACTTC
CDR3 protein: CASSLGLAGAWSYEQYF

V gene: TRBV5-6
J gene: TRBJ1-5
clone size: .
D gene: .
CDR3 DNA: TGTGCCAGCAGCCGAGCTCATGGAGGCGCAAGAGGCGGTCAGCCCCAGCATTTT
CDR3 protein: CASSRAHGGARGGQPQHF

V gene: TRBV4-1
J gene: TRBJ1-2
clone size: few
D gene: TRBD1
CDR3 DNA: TGTGCCAGCAGCCACATGGACAGGGGGCTTGGCTACACCTTC
CDR3 protein: CASSHMDRGLGYTF

V gene: TRBV7-9
J gene: TRBJ2-5
clone size: .
D gene: TRBD2
CDR3 DNA: TGTGCCAGCAGCTTAGGTAGCGGGAGGAGTGGAGAGACCCAGTACTTC
CDR3 protein: CASSLGSGRSGETQYF